The 30 T cell receptor beta chains given below trace back to one sample, sequenced in a study of graft-versus-host responses after intestinal transplantation. This table comes from immunoSEQ multiplex PCR, and its TCRdb copy is limited to in-frame clones, with some not included. Of approximately 1,500 clones listed, approximately 87% are singletons. The sequences come from PBMCs, collected 33 to 35 days after intestinal transplant. These receptor sequences come from a human patient who received an intestinal transplant, so some T cells may come from the graft donor.

The rearrangement joins TRBV10-3 to TRBJ2-1; 10 bases agree with TRBD1. J gave up 4 bases and V 2 bases, and 2 bases lay outside the gene matches. The CDR3 runs 15 residues. Germline CDR1 and CDR2: ENHRY and SYGVKD. The CDR3 DNA reads TGTGCCATCAGTGAGGTGGGACAGGGGTACAATGAGCAGTTCTTC. Translated, it gives CAISEVGQGYNEQFF.

The chain couples TRBV6-9 to TRBJ2-6; the match to TRBD1 covers 7 bases. CDR1 MNHGY and CDR2 SVAAGI come from the germline V gene. J lost 4 bases, V lost 6 bases, and 6 bases had no gene match. This CDR3 has 15 residues. This CDR3 reads CASSPTGLGANVLTF. In nucleotides, the CDR3 is TGTGCCAGCAGCCCGACAGGGTTAGGGGCCAACGTCCTGACTTTC.

This chain uses TRBV6-1 with TRBJ1-4; D is ambiguous. The CDR3 runs to 15 residues. Germline values: CDR1 MNHNS, CDR2 SASEGT. V was cut by 0 bases and J by 2 bases, with 7 bases left in between. The CDR3 DNA is TGTGCCAGCAGTGAAGCGGTGGGGACTAATGAAAAACTGTTTTTT. Translating gives CASSEAVGTNEKLFF.

The chain links TRBV6-4 to TRBJ2-3, with 8 bases matching TRBD1. The CDR3 is 15 residues long. Trimming at V came to 0 bases and at J to 6 bases, leaving 5 bases not matched to a gene. CDR1 and CDR2 from the germline V gene are MRHNA and SNTAGT. CDR3 sequence (DNA): TGTGCCAGCAGTGACTCCCAGGGGGCAGGGGATACGCAGTATTTT. This gives the protein CASSDSQGAGDTQYF.

The chain joins TRBV25-1 to TRBJ2-1; tentative D call: TRBD2 (6 bases). Deletions cut 1 base from V and 0 bases from J, with 13 bases between. This CDR3 contains 17 residues. CDR1 and CDR2 from the germline V gene are MGHDK and SYGVNS. CDR3 sequence: CASSELGADYSYNEQFF. The CDR3 region has the DNA TGTGCCAGCAGTGAATTAGGGGCGGACTACTCCTACAATGAGCAGTTCTTC.

The chain uses TRBV5-5 and TRBJ1-2; 7 bases align to TRBD1. The V segment lost 4 bases and the J segment 7 bases; nucleotides outside the gene matches: 4. This CDR3 has 12 residues. Germline assignment: CDR1 SGHKS and CDR2 YYEKEE (reference sequence). The CDR3 protein is CASSPGTVGYTF. CDR3 nucleotides: TGTGCCAGCAGCCCTGGGACAGTTGGCTACACCTTC.

The rearrangement links TRBV6-5 to TRBJ2-3, with 12 bases matching TRBD1. The CDR3 extends over 15 amino acids. The germline gives CDR1 MNHEY, CDR2 SVGAGI. With V trimmed by 2 bases and J by 4 bases, 1 base remained unmatched. Here the CDR3 reads CASSYGTGGADTQYF. In DNA, the CDR3 is TGTGCCAGCAGTTACGGGACAGGGGGCGCAGATACGCAGTATTTT.

This clone ranks as hyperexpanded. This sample includes further DNA sequences coding for the same CDR3. The genes are TRBV15 and TRBJ2-1, with TRBD2 matching 7 bases. Looked up from germline, CDR1 is LNHNV and CDR2 is YYDKDF (reference sequence). Trimming took 0 bases from V and 0 from J; bases not matched to a gene: 2. The CDR3 runs to 16 residues. The CDR3: CATSRDTGGSYNEQFF. Here the CDR3 DNA reads TGTGCCACCAGCAGAGATACGGGGGGCTCCTACAATGAGCAGTTCTTC.

J is TRBJ1-1 and V is TRBV7-3; D is undetermined. V lost 2 bases and J 3 bases, leaving 7 bases between the germline ends. Per germline, CDR1 SGHTA and CDR2 FQGTGA. The CDR3 is 13 amino acids. CDR3 protein: CASSLGVDTEAFF. For the CDR3, the DNA is TGTGCCAGCAGCTTAGGGGTAGACACTGAAGCTTTCTTT.

The chain uses TRBV29-1 and TRBJ1-6, with TRBD1 matching 10 bases. The CDR3 has 15 residues. The germline gives CDR1 SQVTM, CDR2 ANQGSEA. The ends lost 5 bases at V and 7 bases at J; junction bases unmatched: 8. The CDR3 region is CSVQSGQGGNSPLHF. In DNA form, the CDR3 reads TGCAGCGTTCAAAGTGGACAGGGGGGGAATTCACCCCTCCACTTT.

DNA of the CDR3: TGTGCCAGCAGTGAAAGGCTAGCGGGAGGGGTGGTCAAAAACATTCAGTACTTC. Translated, it gives CASSERLAGGVVKNIQYF. J is TRBJ2-4 and V is TRBV2, with 12 bases matching TRBD2. J gave up 3 bases and V 2 bases, and 8 bases lay outside the gene matches. From germline, CDR1 is SNHLY and CDR2 FYNNEI. The CDR3 runs 18 residues.

V is TRBV27 and J is TRBJ1-6, with 8 bases matching TRBD1. Germline-derived CDR1 and CDR2 are MNHEY and SMNVEV (reference sequence). The length of the CDR3 is 15 residues. Trimming took 0 bases from V and 11 from J; bases not matched to a gene: 6. The CDR3 protein is CASSLSPDRVAPLHF. In nucleotides, the CDR3 is TGTGCCAGCAGTTTATCGCCGGACAGGGTGGCACCCCTCCACTTT.

The chain links TRBV10-1 to TRBJ2-7, with D possibly called TRBD1 or TRBD2 (5 bases each). The CDR3 spans 13 residues. CDR1 is WNHNN and CDR2 is SYGVQD in the germline V gene (reference sequence). Trimming left V 3 bases short and J 3 bases short, with 9 bases between. CDR3 protein: CASSEGAGYEQYF. The CDR3 region has the DNA TGCGCCAGCAGTGAAGGGGCGGGCTACGAGCAGTACTTC.

The CDR3 region is CASSGQGAFF. The CDR3 DNA is TGTGCCAGCAGCGGCCAGGGGGCTTTCTTT. The rearrangement joins TRBV7-9 to TRBJ1-1; tentatively, D is TRBD1 (6 bases). V was pared by 5 bases and J by 11 bases, with 9 bases between. CDR1 and CDR2 from the germline V gene are SEHNR and FQNEAQ (reference sequence). CDR3 size: 10 residues.

This clone appeared a few times. The chain recombines TRBV4-2 with TRBJ2-2; tentatively, D is TRBD1 (5 bases). Germline lookup yields CDR1 LGHNA and CDR2 YNFKEQ. With 0 bases removed from V and 1 base from J, the gap between germline ends came to 6 bases. CDR3 length: 15 residues. The CDR3 DNA sequence: TGTGCCAGCAGCCAAGATGGACAGAACACCGGGGAGCTGTTTTTT. Its translation: CASSQDGQNTGELFF.

V is TRBV28 and J is TRBJ1-1, with 7 bases identical to TRBD1. Germline values: CDR1 MDHEN, CDR2 SYDVKM. The ends lost 5 bases at V and 7 bases at J; junction bases unmatched: 22. The CDR3 spans 18 residues. CDR3 residues: CASSIPSGTATRDFEAFF. Written as DNA, the CDR3 is TGTGCCAGCAGTATACCGTCCGGGACAGCCACCCGCGATTTTGAAGCTTTCTTT.

The genes are TRBV7-1 and TRBJ2-7, with 8 nucleotides matching TRBD2. TRBV7-1 is given ORF status, its function remaining uncertain. This CDR3 is built from 14 residues. The V and J ends lost 4 bases and 4 bases, in that order; junction bases with no gene match: 6. CDR3 nucleotides: TGTGCCAGCAGCTTCGGGACTAGAGAATACGAGCAGTACTTC. It translates to CASSFGTREYEQYF.

Turning to this clone: The junction departs from the called germline gene at one end, perhaps through a read error. V usage is TRBV6-4 and J usage is TRBJ2-3; D may be TRBD2 (7 bases). From germline, CDR1 is MRHNA and CDR2 SNTAGT. CDR3 length: 15 amino acids. The CDR3 loop is CGSSDSGGAPDTQYF. The CDR3 DNA reads as TGTGGCAGCAGTGACAGTGGGGGGGCTCCAGATACGCAGTATTTT.

This chain uses TRBV6-4 with TRBJ2-3; D may correspond to TRBD1 or TRBD2 (5 bases each). Germline CDR1 MRHNA, CDR2 SNTAGT. This CDR3 comprises 15 residues. Trimming took off 5 bases at V and 0 bases at J, with 12 bases between the two ends. The CDR3 region is CASSKTGGSTDTQYF. CDR3 in DNA: TGTGCCAGCAGTAAAACAGGCGGGAGCACAGATACGCAGTATTTT.

The chain is built from TRBV7-6 and TRBJ2-1, with 7 nucleotides matching TRBD1. With V trimmed by 3 bases and J by 4 bases, 6 bases remained unmatched. CDR1 is SGHVS, CDR2 FNYEAQ, per germline. CDR3 length: 15 residues. The CDR3 is CASSFRDSEYNEQFF. CDR3 bases: TGTGCCAGCAGCTTCCGGGACAGCGAGTACAATGAGCAGTTCTTC.

This chain joins TRBV29-1 and TRBJ2-1; 9 positions agree with TRBD2. The V gene's germline CDR1 is SQVTM and CDR2 ANQGSEA. This CDR3 is 16 amino acids long. The trim removed 6 bases at V and 7 bases at J, leaving 16 bases unmatched. CDR3 protein: CSVEGLRTSETNEQFF. The CDR3 DNA is TGCAGCGTAGAGGGATTGAGGACTAGCGAGACAAATGAGCAGTTCTTC.

V gene TRBV30 combines with J gene TRBJ1-1; the D gene is possibly TRBD1 (5 bases). The germline V gene encodes CDR1 GTSNPN and CDR2 SVGIG (reference sequence). V lost 3 bases and J lost 6, with 20 bases in between. This CDR3 region has 15 residues. The CDR3 loop is CAWSPGQGGFAEAFF. The CDR3 DNA sequence: TGTGCCTGGAGCCCAGGGCAGGGAGGTTTCGCTGAAGCTTTCTTT.

The gene calls are TRBV6-1 and TRBJ2-7; D remains unclear. V was cut by 7 bases and J by 4 bases, with 8 bases left in between. The CDR3 length is 11 residues. CDR1 and CDR2 (germline): MNHNS, SASEGT. The CDR3 loop is CASTSRYEQYF. The CDR3 DNA sequence: TGTGCCAGCACCTCCCGGTACGAGCAGTACTTC.

J is TRBJ1-3 and V is TRBV5-6; D is ambiguous. Trimming cost V 4 bases and J 0 bases, with 11 bases left between them. This CDR3 has 15 amino acids. CDR1 is SGHDT, CDR2 YYEEEE, per germline. CDR3 residues: CASSLLPNSGNTIYF. Here the CDR3 DNA reads TGTGCCAGCAGCCTGCTACCGAACTCTGGAAACACCATATATTTT.

The genes are TRBV7-9 and TRBJ2-2, with D tentatively TRBD2 (5 bases). The CDR3 consists of 15 residues. The V gene lost 1 base and the J gene lost 8 bases, with 14 bases spanning the gap. The germline V gene encodes CDR1 SEHNR and CDR2 FQNEAQ (reference sequence). The CDR3 nucleotides are TGTGCCAGCAGCTTAGTTATCGGGGATGCTGGGGAGCTGTTTTTT. It is translated as CASSLVIGDAGELFF.

This chain links TRBV7-2 with TRBJ1-4; D is perhaps TRBD1 (5 bases). CDR3 size: 16 residues. In germline, CDR1 is SGHTA, CDR2 FQGNSA. V lost 1 base and J lost 0, with 9 bases in between. DNA of the CDR3: TGTGCCAGCAGCTTAGGACAGACCCCAACTAATGAAAAACTGTTTTTT. This codes for CASSLGQTPTNEKLFF.

This clone was found a few times. The rearrangement links TRBV6-5 to TRBJ1-1; no clear D gene. CDR1 is MNHEY and CDR2 is SVGAGI in the germline V gene. The CDR3 covers 13 residues. Trimming removed 0 bases at V and 2 bases at J, with 4 bases between. DNA of the CDR3: TGTGCCAGCAGTTACTCGGACAACACTGAAGCTTTCTTT. This gives the protein CASSYSDNTEAFF.

This clone showed up just a few times. The genes are TRBV9 and TRBJ1-3; D unresolved. Trimming left V 4 bases short and J 4 bases short, with 3 bases between. The germline V gene encodes CDR1 SGDLS and CDR2 YYNGEE. The CDR3 sequence is 11 residues long. CDR3 protein: CASSLGNTIYF. The CDR3 bases are TGTGCCAGCAGCCTCGGAAACACCATATATTTT.

This chain connects TRBV5-6 to TRBJ1-2; 10 nucleotides line up with TRBD1. Germline CDR1 and CDR2: SGHDT and YYEEEE. V shed 0 bases and J 5 bases; nucleotides not matched to a gene: 10. CDR3 length equals 17 residues. The CDR3 sequence: CASSLGPTGGDPYGYTF. The CDR3, as DNA: TGTGCCAGCAGCTTGGGTCCGACAGGGGGCGATCCATATGGCTACACCTTC.

This clone has only a few counts. The CDR3 loop is CASSYSGPSQPQHF. In DNA form, the CDR3 reads TGTGCCAGCAGTTACTCGGGGCCTAGTCAGCCCCAGCATTTT. This chain joins TRBV6-6 and TRBJ1-5; weak D call: TRBD1 (5 bases). V was cut by 0 bases and J by 6 bases, with 9 bases left in between. CDR1 MNHNY and CDR2 SVGAGI come from the germline V gene (reference sequence). This CDR3 contains 14 residues.